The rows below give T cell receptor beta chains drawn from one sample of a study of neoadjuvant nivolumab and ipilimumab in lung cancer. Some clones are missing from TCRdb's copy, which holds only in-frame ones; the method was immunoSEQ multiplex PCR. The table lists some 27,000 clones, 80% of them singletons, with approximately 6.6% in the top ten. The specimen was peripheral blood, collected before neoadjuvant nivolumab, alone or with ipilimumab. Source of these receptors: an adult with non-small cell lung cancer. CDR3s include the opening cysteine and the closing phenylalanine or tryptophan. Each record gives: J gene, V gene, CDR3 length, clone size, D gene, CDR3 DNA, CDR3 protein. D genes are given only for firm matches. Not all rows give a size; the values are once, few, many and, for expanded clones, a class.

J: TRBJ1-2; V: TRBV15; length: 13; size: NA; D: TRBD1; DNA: TGTGCCACCAGCAGTTGGGACAGGGGAGGCTACACCTTC; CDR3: CATSSWDRGGYTF
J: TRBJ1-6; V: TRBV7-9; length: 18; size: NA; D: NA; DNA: TGTGCCAGCAGTTTAGTTCAAGGGATTTACTCCTATAATTCACCCCTCCACTTT; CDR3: CASSLVQGIYSYNSPLHF
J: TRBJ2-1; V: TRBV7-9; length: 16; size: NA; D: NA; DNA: TGTGCCAGCAGGCCAGGGATCCGAGGATGGGACAATGAGCAGTTCTTC; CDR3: CASRPGIRGWDNEQFF
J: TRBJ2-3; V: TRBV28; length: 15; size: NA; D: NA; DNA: TGTGCCAGCAACCCTAGGGGGGGGCTCGCAGATACGCAGTATTTT; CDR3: CASNPRGGLADTQYF
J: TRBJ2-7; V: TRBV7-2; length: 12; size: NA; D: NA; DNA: TGTGCCAGCAGCACCCGGACGGGCGAGCAGTACTTC; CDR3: CASSTRTGEQYF
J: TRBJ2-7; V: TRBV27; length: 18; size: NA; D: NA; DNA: TGTGCCAGCAGTTTAGGGCCAGGGCTTCAACTCTCGTGGGACGAGCAGTACTTC; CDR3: CASSLGPGLQLSWDEQYF
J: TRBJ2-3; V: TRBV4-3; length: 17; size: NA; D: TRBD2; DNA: TGCGCCAGCAGCCGGGCTAGCGGGGGAAGTAATACAGATACGCAGTATTTT; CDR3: CASSRASGGSNTDTQYF
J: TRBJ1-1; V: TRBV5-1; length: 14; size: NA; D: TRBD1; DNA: TGCGCCAGCAGCGTTTCAGGGGGCCCCACTGAAGCTTTCTTT; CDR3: CASSVSGGPTEAFF
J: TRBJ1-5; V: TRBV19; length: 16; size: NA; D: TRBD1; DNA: TGTGCCAGTAGTCTAACGACAGGGGGGGACAATCAGCCCCAGCATTTT; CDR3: CASSLTTGGDNQPQHF
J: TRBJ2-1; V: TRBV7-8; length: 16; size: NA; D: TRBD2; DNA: TGTGCCAGCAGCGGGTTAATAGCGGGGGACTACAATGAGCAGTTCTTC; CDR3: CASSGLIAGDYNEQFF
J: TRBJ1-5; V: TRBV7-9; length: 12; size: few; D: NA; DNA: TGTGCCAGCAGCTTAGAAGGGGGATCCCAGCATTTT; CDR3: CASSLEGGSQHF
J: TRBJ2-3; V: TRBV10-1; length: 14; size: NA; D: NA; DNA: TGCGCCAGCAGCGAGCGGAGGAGCACAGATACGCAGTATTTT; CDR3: CASSERRSTDTQYF
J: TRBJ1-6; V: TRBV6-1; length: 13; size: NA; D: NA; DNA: TGTGCCAGCAAGGGGAACTATAATTCACCCCTCCACTTT; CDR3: CASKGNYNSPLHF
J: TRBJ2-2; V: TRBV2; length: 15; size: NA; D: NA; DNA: TGTGCCAGCAGTGTGGGACACGTGAACACCGGGGAGCTGTTTTTT; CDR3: CASSVGHVNTGELFF
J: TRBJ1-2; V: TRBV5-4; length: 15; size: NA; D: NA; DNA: TGTGCCAGCAGCTTGAACAGCCCTTCTAACTATGGCTACACCTTC; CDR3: CASSLNSPSNYGYTF
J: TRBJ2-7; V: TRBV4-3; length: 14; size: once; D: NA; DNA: TGCGCCAGCAGCCAACAAAGGACAGTCCACGAGCAGTACTTC; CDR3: CASSQQRTVHEQYF
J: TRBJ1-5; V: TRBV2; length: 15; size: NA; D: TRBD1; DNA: TGTGCCAGCAGTGTCCAGACAGGGGGGCCCCAGCCCCAGCATTTT; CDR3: CASSVQTGGPQPQHF
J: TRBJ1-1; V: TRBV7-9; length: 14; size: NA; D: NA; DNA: TGTGCCAGCAGCATGAGACAGGTCGGGACTGAAGCTTTCTTT; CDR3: CASSMRQVGTEAFF
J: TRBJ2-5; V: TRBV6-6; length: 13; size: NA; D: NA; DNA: TGTGCCAGCAGTTATGGGGGTCTGGAGACCCAGTACTTC; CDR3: CASSYGGLETQYF
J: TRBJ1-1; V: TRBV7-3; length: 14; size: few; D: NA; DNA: TGTGCCAGCAGCTCGGGCGAGGTTGGCACTGAAGCTTTCTTT; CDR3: CASSSGEVGTEAFF
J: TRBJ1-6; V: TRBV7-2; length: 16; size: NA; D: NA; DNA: TGTGCCAGCAGCTTAGCGGGACGTCAGGCCGGTTCACCCCTCCACTTT; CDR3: CASSLAGRQAGSPLHF
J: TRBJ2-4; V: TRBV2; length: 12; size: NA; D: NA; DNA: TGTGCCAGCAGTGAGTCCCAGGGTCGTAGGTACTTC; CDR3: CASSESQGRRYF
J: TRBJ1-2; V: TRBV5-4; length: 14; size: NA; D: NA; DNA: TGTGCCAGCAGCTTACCAGGAGGGGACTATGGCTACACCTTC; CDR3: CASSLPGGDYGYTF
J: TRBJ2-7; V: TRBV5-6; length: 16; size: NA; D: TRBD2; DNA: TGTGCCAGCAGCGCCGTATGGGCGGGGGGCTTCTACGAGCAGTACTTC; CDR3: CASSAVWAGGFYEQYF
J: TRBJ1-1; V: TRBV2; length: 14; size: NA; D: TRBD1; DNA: TGTGCCAGCAGCGGACCTTGGGACAGGGGTGTAGCTTTCTTT; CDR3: CASSGPWDRGVAFF
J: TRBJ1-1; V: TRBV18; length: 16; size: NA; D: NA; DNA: TGTGCCAGCTCACTTTCCGGGGGCGGGCAGAACACTGAAGCTTTCTTT; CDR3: CASSLSGGGQNTEAFF
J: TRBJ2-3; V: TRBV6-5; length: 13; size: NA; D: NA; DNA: TGTGCCAGCAGTTACCCGGGAACAGATACGCAGTATTTT; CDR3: CASSYPGTDTQYF
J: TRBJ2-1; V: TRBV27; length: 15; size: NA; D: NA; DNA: TGTGCCAGCAGTATGTCCCGGGACATTTACAATGAGCAGTTCTTC; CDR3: CASSMSRDIYNEQFF
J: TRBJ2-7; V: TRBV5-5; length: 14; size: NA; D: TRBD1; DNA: TGTGCCAGCAGCTTTGACAGGGGGTCCTACGAGCAGTACTTC; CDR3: CASSFDRGSYEQYF
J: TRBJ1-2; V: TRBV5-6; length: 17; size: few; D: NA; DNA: TGTGCCAGCAGCTTTCTACTGTCGACAGATTCTTCCTATGGCTACACCTTC; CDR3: CASSFLLSTDSSYGYTF
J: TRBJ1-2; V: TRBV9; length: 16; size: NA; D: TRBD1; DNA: TGTGCCAGCAGCGTAGATTGGGGACAGGGGGCTTTTGGCTACACCTTC; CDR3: CASSVDWGQGAFGYTF
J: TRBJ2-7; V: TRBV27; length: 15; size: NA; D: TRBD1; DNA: TGTGCCAGCAGTCCTTGGGACAGGGTCGCATACGAGCAGTACTTC; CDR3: CASSPWDRVAYEQYF
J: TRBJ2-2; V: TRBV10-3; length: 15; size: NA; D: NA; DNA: TGTGCCATCAGTGGTGGTGGGAGCAACACCGGGGAGCTGTTTTTT; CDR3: CAISGGGSNTGELFF
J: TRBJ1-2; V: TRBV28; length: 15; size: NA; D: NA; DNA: TGTGCCAGCAGTTTAGGACTGCTGTCTAACTATGGCTACACCTTC; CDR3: CASSLGLLSNYGYTF
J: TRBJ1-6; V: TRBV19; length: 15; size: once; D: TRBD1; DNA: TGTGCCAGTACGGAACAGGGGGCACGGAATTCACCCCTCCACTTT; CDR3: CASTEQGARNSPLHF
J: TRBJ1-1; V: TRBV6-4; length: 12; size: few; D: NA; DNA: TGTGCCAGCAGTGACGGGGACACTGAAGCTTTCTTT; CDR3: CASSDGDTEAFF
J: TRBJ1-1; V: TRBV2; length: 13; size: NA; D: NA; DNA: TGTGCCAGCAGGGGGACGGTGAACACTGAAGCTTTCTTT; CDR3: CASRGTVNTEAFF